A single sample gave rise to the 20 T cell receptor beta chains below, sequenced in a study of cytomegalovirus exposure and HLA in healthy donors. 60 Vbeta and 13 Jbeta primers were used in PCR. The data were produced by immunoSEQ multiplex PCR, yet TCRdb's version contains in-frame clones alone and is incomplete. The repertoire includes 85,000 to 110,000 clones, around two thirds of them detected once, and roughly 3.3% sits in the top ten. Sequencing was done on a sample of PBMCs. These receptors all come from a woman in her fifties or sixties in good health and CMV-seronegative.

The V call is TRBV7-3, the J call TRBJ2-5; 9 bases line up with TRBD1. The V gene's germline CDR1 is SGHTA and CDR2 FQGTGA. The ends lost 5 bases at V and 4 bases at J; junction bases unmatched: 2. CDR3 size: 13 residues. The CDR3 coding sequence is TGTGCCAGCAGCCTGGGACAGGGAGAGACCCAGTACTTC. It yields the protein CASSLGQGETQYF.

This clone was counted only a few times. V is TRBV21-1 and J is TRBJ1-4; whether TRBD1, the table's D call, matches the DNA was not checked. TRBV21-1 corresponds to a pseudogene. CDR3 length equals 17 residues. The CDR3 nucleotides read TGTGCCAGCCAGCAAAGGGACAGGGGGCGATTAGGGGAAAAACTGTTTTTT. Translation: CASQQRDRGRLGEKLFF.

The CDR3 protein is CASSQSGLASQTQYF. The CDR3 DNA follows: TGCGCCAGCAGCCAATCTGGACTAGCCTCGCAGACCCAGTACTTC. The chain combines TRBV4-1 with TRBJ2-5, with TRBD2 identical over 8 bases. The trim removed 2 bases at V and 6 bases at J, leaving 8 bases unmatched. The CDR3 is made up of 15 amino acids. Germline CDR1 reads MGHRA; CDR2 reads YSYEKL.

V usage is TRBV28 and J usage is TRBJ2-7; 8 nucleotides align to TRBD1. CDR3 length: 13 residues. In germline, CDR1 is MDHEN, CDR2 SYDVKM. V shed 8 bases, J shed 9 bases, and the junction held 12 bases outside the gene matches. The CDR3 loop is CASHRTGTEGQYF. DNA of the CDR3: TGTGCCAGCCACCGGACAGGGACGGAAGGGCAGTACTTC.

The chain is built from TRBV28 and TRBJ1-2; D is undetermined. The germline V and J ends were trimmed by 5 bases and 4 bases, with 14 bases remaining between them. The CDR3 extends over 14 amino acids. Germline lookup yields CDR1 MDHEN and CDR2 SYDVKM. The CDR3: CASSPPGTGYGYTF. CDR3 nucleotides: TGTGCCAGCAGTCCACCGGGAACTGGCTATGGCTACACCTTC.

The rearrangement uses TRBV5-5 and TRBJ1-6; D not certain. V lost 3 bases, J lost 8 bases, and 9 bases lay in between. This CDR3 comprises 13 residues. The germline gives CDR1 SGHKS, CDR2 YYEKEE (reference sequence). CDR3 region: CASSSLRYSPLHF. In DNA, the CDR3 is TGTGCCAGCAGCTCTTTACGGTATTCACCCCTCCACTTT.

The CDR3 DNA follows: TGTGCCAGCAGCTTGAGAGTTGGGTGGGACAGGGTCTACGAGCAGTACTTC. Translation: CASSLRVGWDRVYEQYF. This chain links TRBV5-6 with TRBJ2-7, with 9 bases matching TRBD1. The CDR3 totals 17 residues. Trimming removed 1 base from V and 3 bases from J; junction bases left unmatched: 11. Germline assignment: CDR1 SGHDT and CDR2 YYEEEE.

The chain has TRBV7-2 and TRBJ2-1; tentatively, D is TRBD1 (5 bases). Between the trimmed V and J ends, which lost 5 bases and 8 bases, there was a span of 19 bases. The CDR3 contains 15 residues. Germline CDR1 and CDR2: SGHTA and FQGNSA. The CDR3 bases are TGTGCCAGCAGCACAAGGATCGGAATCAGGGATGAGCAGTTCTTC. Amino acid sequence: CASSTRIGIRDEQFF. Full variable domain (remainder filled in from reference TRBV7-2 and TRBJ2-1): GAGVSQSPSNKVTEKGKDVELRCDPISGHTALYWYRQSLGQGLEFLIYFQGNSAPDKSGLPSDRFSAERTGGSVSTLTIQRTQQEDSAVYLCASSTRIGIRDEQFFGPGTRLTVL.

This clone was detected only a few times. J is TRBJ1-5 and V is TRBV4-1; the match to TRBD1 covers 8 bases. V trimming: 0 bases; J trimming: 4 bases; junction bases outside the gene matches: 11. The CDR3 spans 18 residues. Per germline, CDR1 MGHRA and CDR2 YSYEKL. The CDR3 sequence: CASSQEELQGVFNQPQHF. As DNA, the CDR3 is TGCGCCAGCAGCCAAGAGGAGTTACAGGGGGTCTTTAATCAGCCCCAGCATTTT.

The chain has TRBV29-1 and TRBJ2-7, with TRBD2 matching 7 bases. The germline CDR1 and CDR2 sequences are SQVTM and ANQGSEA. The CDR3 sequence is 14 residues long. V trimming: 2 bases; J trimming: 7 bases; junction bases outside the gene matches: 11. CDR3 sequence reads: CSVESTSRPLEQYF. The DNA for the CDR3 is TGCAGCGTTGAATCGACTAGCAGGCCGCTGGAGCAGTACTTC.

The chain carries TRBV11-3 and TRBJ2-3; D uncertain. V dropped 2 bases and J dropped 2 bases, with 11 bases sitting between them. The CDR3 runs 15 residues. Germline lookup yields CDR1 SGHNT and CDR2 YENEEA. CDR3 sequence: CASSLSLTYTDTQYF. The CDR3 DNA is TGTGCCAGCAGCTTAAGTTTAACCTACACAGATACGCAGTATTTT.

J is TRBJ2-1 and V is TRBV4-1; unclear D gene. V was clipped by 1 base and J by 9 bases, with 4 bases between them. The CDR3 is 11 residues long. The germline CDR1 and CDR2 sequences are MGHRA and YSYEKL. CDR3 sequence reads: CASSQAGEQFF. The CDR3, as DNA: TGCGCCAGCAGCCAAGCGGGTGAGCAGTTCTTC.

The J gene is TRBJ1-2, the V gene TRBV11-2; 10 nucleotides agree with TRBD1. Per the germline V gene, CDR1 is SGHAT and CDR2 is FQNNGV. The CDR3 covers 13 residues. Trimming took 5 bases from V and 8 from J; bases not matched to a gene: 5. The CDR3 loop reads CASSRGQGFGYTF. In nucleotides, the CDR3 is TGTGCCAGCAGCCGGGGACAGGGGTTCGGCTACACCTTC.

This clone was seen only a few times. The chain employs TRBV6-5 and TRBJ2-1; 7 nucleotides line up with TRBD2. The CDR3 length is 15 residues. The V and J ends lost 6 bases and 8 bases, in that order; junction bases with no gene match: 13. Germline V lookup: CDR1 MNHEY, CDR2 SVGAGI. CDR3 nucleotide sequence: TGTGCCAGCAGACGCTTGACGGGGGGAGTCGATGAGCAGTTCTTC. It encodes CASRRLTGGVDEQFF.

The chain uses TRBV10-1 and TRBJ2-7; 9 bases map to TRBD2. The CDR3 has 17 amino acids. The J segment lost 0 bases and the V segment lost 3 bases, leaving 9 bases of the junction unmatched. CDR1 and CDR2 from the germline V gene are WNHNN and SYGVQD (reference sequence). Here the CDR3 DNA reads TGCGCCAGCAGTGAAGGTCTAGCGGGGACCTCCTCCTACGAGCAGTACTTC. It translates to CASSEGLAGTSSYEQYF.

The J gene is TRBJ1-1, the V gene TRBV5-4; TRBD1 aligns across 12 bases. V lost 4 bases, J lost 4 bases, and 8 bases stayed unmatched. The CDR3 consists of 16 residues. CDR1 and CDR2 (germline): SGHNT, YYREEE (reference sequence). The CDR3 DNA is TGTGCCAGCAGCCTGGGACAGGGGGCTCTGCTCACTGAAGCTTTCTTT. Its translation is CASSLGQGALLTEAFF.

The V and J genes are TRBV10-3 and TRBJ2-2, with TRBD2 matching over 10 bases. This CDR3 is built from 15 residues. Germline CDR1 is ENHRY and CDR2 is SYGVKD. V lost 8 bases and J lost 6; bases outside the gene matches: 9. In DNA, the CDR3 is TGTGCCATCGCTACTAGCGGGATCTTCGCCGGGGAGCTGTTTTTT. Translation gives CAIATSGIFAGELFF.

The chain combines TRBV2 with TRBJ1-3, with D possibly TRBD1 on 5 matching bases. V shed 5 bases and J shed 0 bases, with 8 bases lying between them. CDR3 length equals 14 residues. The germline CDR1 and CDR2 sequences are SNHLY and FYNNEI. The CDR3 loop is CASSKDTSGNTIYF. The CDR3 nucleotides are TGTGCCAGCAGTAAGGACACCTCTGGAAACACCATATATTTT.

The chain joins TRBV6-5 to TRBJ1-2; a weak D match, TRBD1 (5 bases). Germline V gives CDR1 MNHEY, CDR2 SVGAGI. The CDR3 has 13 amino acids. V dropped 2 bases and J dropped 6 bases, with 10 bases sitting between them. The CDR3 DNA sequence: TGTGCCAGCAGTTACGGGGGGAGGAATGGCTACACCTTC. Translating gives CASSYGGRNGYTF.

CDR3 DNA: TGTGCCAGCAGCCCAGGACAGGGATACGAGCAGTACTTC. Encoded protein: CASSPGQGYEQYF. The chain carries TRBV7-6 and TRBJ2-7, with 8 bases matching TRBD1. Germline V gene lookup returns CDR1 SGHVS and CDR2 FNYEAQ. The CDR3 totals 13 residues. After removal of 5 bases from V and 4 bases from J, the junction contained 4 bases not matched to a gene.